This section outlines one T cell receptor (beta chain) sequence together with its context. The CDR3 spans 14 residues. The germline V gene has CDR1 WNHNN and CDR2 SYGVQD (reference sequence). V lost 6 bases to trimming and J lost 6 bases; unmatched junction nucleotides: 3. The PCR was carried out with 60 Vbeta primers and 13 Jbeta primers. The repertoire was sequenced with immunoSEQ multiplex PCR; TCRdb's copy has only in-frame clones and lacks some. The sample lists approximately 150,000 clones, about 80% occurring once. This record belongs to a study of cytomegalovirus exposure and HLA in healthy donors.

The V gene is TRBV10-1, the J gene TRBJ2-2, with 11 bases identical to TRBD2. This TCR derives from a man in his forties or fifties in good health and CMV-seronegative. Sequenced input: PBMCs. The CDR3 protein is CASRLAGEAGELFF. As DNA, the CDR3 is TGCGCCAGCAGACTAGCGGGAGAGGCCGGGGAGCTGTTTTTT.